Each of the 17 T cell receptor beta chains below was sequenced from the same sample in a study of T-cell reconstitution after alpha-beta-depleted transplantation in children. TCRbeta library preparation incorporated unique molecular identifiers. Via MiXCR, TCRdb re-called the PCR reads, giving one row per CDR3 protein. This sample has about 980,000 distinct CDR3 sequences; about 29% occur once, and the top ten carry roughly 28%. The source material was PBMCs, mostly from graft donor cells, sampled 360 days after TCRalphabeta/CD19-depleted stem cell transplant. The receptors derive from a boy in the first two years of life who had a stem cell transplant for SCID, so the T cells may come from the graft donor.

The chain carries TRBV6-2 or TRBV6-3 and TRBJ2-3; D tentatively fits TRBD1 or TRBD2 (5 bases each). Per germline, CDR1 MNHEY and CDR2 SVGEGT. Deletions cut 7 bases from V and 1 base from J, with 12 bases between. This CDR3 has 14 residues. CDR3 in amino acids: CASTRGGGTDTQYF. DNA of the CDR3: TGTGCCAGCACCCGGGGCGGTGGCACAGATACGCAGTATTTT.

This clonotype was recorded a few times. V gene TRBV6-1 combines with J gene TRBJ2-1, with D tentatively TRBD1 (6 bases). The CDR3 consists of 16 residues. The germline V gene encodes CDR1 MNHNS and CDR2 SASEGT. The V gene lost 5 bases and the J gene lost 6 bases, with 20 bases spanning the gap. The CDR3 protein is CASSPLTGLGVNEQFF. For the CDR3, the DNA is TGTGCCAGCAGTCCTCTTACAGGGTTGGGAGTCAATGAGCAGTTCTTC.

This clonotype was picked up a small number of times. The chain is built from TRBV5-1 and TRBJ1-2; D remains ambiguous. This CDR3 comprises 13 residues. Germline CDR1 reads SGHRS; CDR2 reads YFSETQ. Between the trimmed V and J ends, which lost 4 bases and 6 bases, there was a span of 13 bases. CDR3 bases: TGCGCCAGCAGCAGGGTCGAGAGGGATGGCTACACCTTC. Amino acid sequence: CASSRVERDGYTF.

CDR3: CASSWWLNYGYTF. The DNA of the CDR3 is TGTGCCAGCAGCTGGTGGCTGAACTATGGCTACACCTTC. This chain joins TRBV12-3 or TRBV12-4 and TRBJ1-2; no clear D. This CDR3 region has 13 residues. V lost 6 bases to trimming and J lost 2 bases, with 10 bases between them.

The chain is built from TRBV18 and TRBJ1-1; the match to TRBD1 covers 8 bases. The CDR3 runs to 18 residues. CDR1 KGHSH and CDR2 LQKENI come from the germline V gene. V lost 4 bases and J lost 10; bases outside the gene matches: 23. The CDR3 here is CASSLIPLGSTGELGAFF. The CDR3 DNA sequence: TGTGCCAGCTCACTCATCCCCCTTGGATCGACAGGGGAACTCGGAGCTTTCTTT.

This clonotype has just one count. The chain couples TRBV12-3 or TRBV12-4 to TRBJ1-1; D not resolved. V was trimmed by 6 bases and J by 8 bases, leaving 16 bases between them. The CDR3 is 13 amino acids. The CDR3 region has the DNA TGTGCCAGCAGCCGCGATAGGGCGTACGAAGCTTTCTTT. This gives the protein CASSRDRAYEAFF.

This clonotype was seen just once. The chain has TRBV28 and TRBJ2-7; possibly TRBD1 for D (5 bases). This CDR3 contains 15 residues. V was cut by 5 bases and J by 9 bases, with 23 bases left in between. Germline CDR1 is MDHEN and CDR2 is SYDVKM. In nucleotides, the CDR3 is TGTGCCAGCAGTGTCGACAGTGGATCTCTACGTGGGCAGTACTTC. Translating gives CASSVDSGSLRGQYF. The whole variable domain, remainder taken from reference TRBV28 and TRBJ2-7, is DVKVTQSSRYLVKRTGEKVFLECVQDMDHENMFWYRQDPGLGLRLIYFSYDVKMKEKGDIPEGYSVSREKKERFSLILESASTNQTSMYLCASSVDSGSLRGQYFGPGTRLTVT.

This clonotype was recorded only once. Given a much more abundant clone one base away, this may be a read error. The conserved phenylalanine or tryptophan normally closing the CDR3 is absent here, so this likely arose from a read error. V and J are TRBV2 and TRBJ2-1; 8 bases line up with TRBD1. CDR3 length equals 16 residues. Germline CDR1 SNHLY, CDR2 FYNNEI. V dropped 3 bases and J dropped 6; count of bases not matched to a gene: 10. The CDR3 reads CASSDSDRALFNEQFY. CDR3 nucleotide sequence: TGTGCCAGCAGTGATTCGGACAGGGCACTTTTCAATGAGCAGTTCTAC.

This clonotype was found a few times. The chain is built from TRBV12-3 or TRBV12-4 and TRBJ1-1; D is possibly TRBD1 (6 bases). The CDR3 is 14 amino acids. Trimming pared 3 bases from V and 7 bases from J, leaving 15 bases between. The CDR3, as DNA: TGTGCCAGCAGTTTTAGAAACAACAGGGATGAAGCTTTCTTT. Translated: CASSFRNNRDEAFF.

A word on this clonotype: The conserved phenylalanine or tryptophan is not found at the CDR3 terminus, so this likely reflects a read error. J is TRBJ1-6 and V is TRBV7-9, with D uncertain. The germline gives CDR1 SEHNR, CDR2 FQNEAQ (reference sequence). Trimming left V 5 bases short and J 9 bases short, with 14 bases between. The CDR3 loop spans 14 amino acids. This chain's CDR3 is CASSRPRFGSPLHY. CDR3 sequence (DNA): TGTGCCAGCAGCCGGCCGCGGTTTGGTTCACCCCTCCACTAT.

The sample holds a few counts of this clonotype. The J gene is TRBJ2-7, the V gene TRBV4-1; 10 bases align to TRBD2. The CDR3 sequence is 16 residues long. J gave up 3 bases and V 0 bases, and 5 bases lay outside the gene matches. Looked up from germline, CDR1 is MGHRA and CDR2 is YSYEKL. CDR3 nucleotide sequence: TGCGCCAGCAGCCAAGAGGAAGCGGGGGGGTTCTACGAGCAGTACTTC. It yields the protein CASSQEEAGGFYEQYF.

This clonotype was detected a few times. The V and J genes are TRBV29-1 and TRBJ1-1; tentative D call: TRBD1 (5 bases). CDR3 length equals 16 residues. The V and J ends lost 7 bases and 0 bases respectively, with 21 bases between them. CDR1 and CDR2 from the germline V gene are SQVTM and ANQGSEA. The CDR3, as DNA: TGCAGCGCCATAGGACACGATACCCTTCTGAACACTGAAGCTTTCTTT. Residues: CSAIGHDTLLNTEAFF. Drawing the rest from reference TRBV29-1 and TRBJ1-1, the complete variable domain is SAVISQKPSRDICQRGTSLTIQCQVDSQVTMMFWYRQQPGQSLTLIATANQGSEATYESGFVIDKFPISRPNLTFSTLTVSNMSPEDSSIYLCSAIGHDTLLNTEAFFGQGTRLTVV.

The chain joins TRBV20-1 to TRBJ2-1, with 7 positions matching TRBD2. The J segment lost 9 bases and the V segment lost 0 bases, leaving 8 bases of the junction unmatched. Germline-derived CDR1 and CDR2 are DFQATT and SNEGSKA (reference sequence). The CDR3 has 14 residues. The CDR3 nucleotides are TGCAGTGCTAGAGAGGGGGGGGGTTTAACTGAGCAGTTCTTC. It yields the protein CSAREGGGLTEQFF.

This clonotype showed up just a few times. This chain uses TRBV2 with TRBJ2-5, with D possibly TRBD1 on 6 matching bases. CDR1 and CDR2 from the germline V gene are SNHLY and FYNNEI. The CDR3 loop spans 17 amino acids. V dropped 3 bases and J dropped 2 bases, with 19 bases sitting between them. The CDR3 coding sequence is TGTGCCAGCAGTGACGACCCTGACAGGAGCCAACAAGAGACCCAGTACTTC. Residues: CASSDDPDRSQQETQYF.

This clonotype was observed a handful of times. The chain links TRBV7-9 to TRBJ2-3; D unclear. Trimming stripped 8 bases from V and 4 bases from J, with 4 bases between. This CDR3 is built from 10 residues. Germline V gene sequence: CDR1 SEHNR, CDR2 FQNEAQ (reference sequence). The CDR3 coding sequence is TGTGCCAGCTGGCCAGATACGCAGTATTTT. It is translated as CASWPDTQYF.

In its sample, this clonotype was seen many times. V usage is TRBV6-1 and J usage is TRBJ2-7, with D unclear. The CDR3 totals 14 residues. Looked up from germline, CDR1 is MNHNS and CDR2 is SASEGT. Trimming took 5 bases from V and 3 from J, leaving 14 bases between them. For the CDR3, the DNA is TGTGCCAGCAGTCGCCTGACGGAGATCTACGAGCAGTACTTC. Translated: CASSRLTEIYEQYF.

The chain uses TRBV20-1 and TRBJ2-3; possibly TRBD1 or TRBD2 for D (6 bases each). V dropped 3 bases and J dropped 2 bases, with 15 bases sitting between them. CDR1 is DFQATT and CDR2 is SNEGSKA in the germline V gene (reference sequence). The length of the CDR3 is 15 residues. As DNA, the CDR3 is TGCAGTGCTAGTACCGGGGGCCCCTACACAGATACGCAGTATTTT. Amino acids: CSASTGGPYTDTQYF.